Each of the 11 T cell receptor beta chains below was sequenced from the same sample in a study of blood T cell repertoires in COVID-19. Here immunoSEQ multiplex PCR was the method, and the copy in TCRdb shows in-frame clones only, minus some. The sample includes about 220,000 clones, approximately 85% of them seen just once. Material for sequencing was peripheral blood. The receptors derive from a woman between 65 and 79 years old with COVID-19, enrolled during active disease.

The V gene is TRBV18, the J gene TRBJ2-7, with a weak D call TRBD1 (5 bases). Trimming removed 0 bases from V and 2 bases from J, with 11 bases in between. The germline V gene encodes CDR1 KGHSH and CDR2 LQKENI. This CDR3 has 15 amino acids. CDR3 residues: CASSPPGQETYEQYF. In DNA form, the CDR3 reads TGTGCCAGCTCACCACCGGGGCAGGAGACCTACGAGCAGTACTTC.

V and J are TRBV7-8 and TRBJ1-4, with D perhaps matching TRBD1 (6 bases). The length of the CDR3 is 18 residues. With 4 bases removed from V and 4 bases from J, the gap between germline ends came to 22 bases. The germline gives CDR1 SGHVS, CDR2 FQNEAQ. The CDR3 protein is CASSYRQAHRGLNEKLFF. As DNA, the CDR3 is TGTGCCAGCAGCTACCGACAGGCTCATAGAGGCCTTAATGAAAAACTGTTTTTT.

V usage is TRBV19 and J usage is TRBJ1-2; TRBD1 matches 10 bases. This CDR3 contains 14 residues. The trim removed 7 bases at V and 8 bases at J, leaving 10 bases unmatched. Germline V gene sequence: CDR1 LNHDA, CDR2 SQIVND (reference sequence). The CDR3 DNA reads as TGTGCCAGTACCCTGCGACAGGGGGCGGGAGGCTACACCTTC. Protein sequence: CASTLRQGAGGYTF.

This clone came up once. The chain carries TRBV7-2 and TRBJ1-2; possibly TRBD1 for D (6 bases). The germline V gene has CDR1 SGHTA and CDR2 FQGNSA. The CDR3 is made up of 14 amino acids. With 6 bases removed from V and 6 bases from J, the gap between germline ends came to 17 bases. CDR3 residues: CASRPTRGGNGYTF. Here the CDR3 DNA reads TGTGCCAGCAGGCCTACCAGGGGTGGTAATGGCTACACCTTC.

The genes are TRBV7-2 and TRBJ1-2; D is ambiguous. This CDR3 has 14 amino acids. Trimming removed 4 bases from V and 4 bases from J, with 13 bases in between. Germline V gene data show CDR1 as SGHTA and CDR2 as FQGNSA. CDR3 sequence reads: CASSSDSFFYGYTF. The CDR3, as DNA: TGTGCCAGCAGCTCAGACTCATTCTTCTATGGCTACACCTTC.

This clone was recorded a few times. The chain combines TRBV11-2 with TRBJ1-1; 8 bases fit TRBD1. The CDR3 totals 15 residues. The germline CDR1 and CDR2 sequences are SGHAT and FQNNGV. V trimming: 4 bases; J trimming: 0 bases; junction bases outside the gene matches: 4. The CDR3 is CASSSQGGVNTEAFF. The CDR3 DNA reads TGTGCCAGCAGCTCACAGGGGGGGGTGAACACTGAAGCTTTCTTT.

A single count supports this clone. The rearrangement joins TRBV19 to TRBJ2-1; 15 nucleotides align to TRBD2. Per germline, CDR1 LNHDA and CDR2 SQIVND (reference sequence). This CDR3 comprises 16 residues. V dropped 5 bases and J dropped 7; count of bases not matched to a gene: 6. The CDR3 DNA sequence: TGTGCCAGTAGTCTCACCGGGACTAGCGGGGGGAATGAGCAGTTCTTC. Residues: CASSLTGTSGGNEQFF.

This chain connects TRBV19 to TRBJ2-1; no clear D gene. The CDR3 is 12 residues long. Trimming took 4 bases from V and 8 from J, leaving 9 bases between them. Per germline, CDR1 LNHDA and CDR2 SQIVND (reference sequence). The DNA of the CDR3 is TGTGCCAGTAGTAATCTGCCGGATGAGCAGTTCTTC. Its translation: CASSNLPDEQFF.

The J gene is TRBJ2-7, the V gene TRBV6-2 or TRBV6-3, with 7 bases that match TRBD1. The CDR3 totals 14 residues. Trimming cost V 2 bases and J 6 bases; bases outside gene matches: 7. Looked up from germline, CDR1 is MNHEY and CDR2 is SVGEGT. The chain's CDR3 is CASSYGATGAEQYF. CDR3 bases: TGTGCCAGCAGTTACGGGGCCACAGGGGCCGAGCAGTACTTC.

The gene calls are TRBV7-2 and TRBJ2-1; TRBD2 might be the D (5 bases). CDR1 is SGHTA and CDR2 is FQGNSA in the germline V gene. This CDR3 has 14 amino acids. Trimming left V 5 bases short and J 4 bases short, with 12 bases between. The CDR3 DNA reads TGTGCCAGCAGCCCGGAGGTTCGGTACAATGAGCAGTTCTTC. Encoded protein: CASSPEVRYNEQFF.

This clone has only one observation. The chain couples TRBV12-3 or TRBV12-4 to TRBJ2-1, with 10 nucleotides matching TRBD2. V was clipped by 5 bases and J by 5 bases; unmatched bases: 0. This CDR3 contains 13 residues. CDR3 in DNA: TGTGCCAGCAGTACTAGCGGGGACAATGAGCAGTTCTTC. It encodes CASSTSGDNEQFF.